Reported below is one T cell receptor beta chain. Methods used by the authors: For nucleated cells, counts were estimated from reference gene primer amplification. Some clones are missing from TCRdb's copy, which holds only in-frame ones; the method was immunoSEQ multiplex PCR. V, J and clone size were drawn from that table, and D and trimming were deduced from the DNA. The sample holds some 200,000 clones, about four fifths seen once. This sample was taken from a study of blood T cell repertoires in COVID-19. Background on the study: The origin of the acute and convalescent COVID-19 samples was the United States, Italy and Spain. From T cells, B-cell-depleted T cells, or PBMCs came the material, which was cDNA or gDNA.

CDR1 is LNHNV, CDR2 YYDKDF, per germline (reference sequence). V dropped 0 bases and J dropped 4; count of bases not matched to a gene: 7. The CDR3 length is 16 residues. The rearrangement joins TRBV15 to TRBJ2-5; TRBD1 matches at 8 bases. Input material: peripheral blood. This sequence originates from a woman in her sixties with acute or convalescent COVID-19. CDR3 sequence: CATSRDFQGAGETQYF. The CDR3 DNA sequence: TGTGCCACCAGCAGAGATTTCCAGGGGGCGGGAGAGACCCAGTACTTC.